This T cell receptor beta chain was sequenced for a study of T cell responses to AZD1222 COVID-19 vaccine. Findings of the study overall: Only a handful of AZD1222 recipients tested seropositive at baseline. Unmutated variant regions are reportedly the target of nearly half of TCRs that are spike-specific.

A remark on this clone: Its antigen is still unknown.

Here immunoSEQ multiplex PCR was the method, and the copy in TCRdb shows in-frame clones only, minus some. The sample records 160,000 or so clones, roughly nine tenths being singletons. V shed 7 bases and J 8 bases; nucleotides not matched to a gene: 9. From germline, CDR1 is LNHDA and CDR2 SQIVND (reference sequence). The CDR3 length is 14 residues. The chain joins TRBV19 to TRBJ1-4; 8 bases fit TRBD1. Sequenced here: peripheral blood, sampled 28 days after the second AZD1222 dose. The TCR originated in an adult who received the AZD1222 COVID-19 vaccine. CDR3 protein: CASTRPQGAEKLFF. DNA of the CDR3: TGTGCCAGTACCCGCCCGCAGGGGGCCGAAAAACTGTTTTTT.